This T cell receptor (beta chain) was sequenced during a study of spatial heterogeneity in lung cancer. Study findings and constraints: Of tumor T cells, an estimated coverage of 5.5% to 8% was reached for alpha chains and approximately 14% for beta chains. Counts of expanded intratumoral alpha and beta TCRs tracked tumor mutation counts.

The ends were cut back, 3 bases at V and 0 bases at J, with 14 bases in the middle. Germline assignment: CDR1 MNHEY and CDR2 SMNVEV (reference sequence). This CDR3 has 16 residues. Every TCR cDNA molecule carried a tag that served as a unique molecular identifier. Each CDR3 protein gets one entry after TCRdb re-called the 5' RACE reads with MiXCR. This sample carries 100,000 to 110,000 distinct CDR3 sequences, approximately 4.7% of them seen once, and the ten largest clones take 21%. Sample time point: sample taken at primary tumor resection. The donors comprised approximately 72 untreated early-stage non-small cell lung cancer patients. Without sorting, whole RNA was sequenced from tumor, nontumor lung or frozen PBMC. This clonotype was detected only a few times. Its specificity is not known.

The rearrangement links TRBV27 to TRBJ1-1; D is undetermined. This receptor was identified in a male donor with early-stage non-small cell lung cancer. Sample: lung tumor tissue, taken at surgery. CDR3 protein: CASSFSIVVVNTEAFF. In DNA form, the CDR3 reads TGTGCCAGCAGTTTCTCCATTGTTGTCGTGAACACTGAAGCTTTCTTT.